A selection of T cell receptor beta chains follows, all from one sample in a study of T cells in localized non-small cell lung cancer. TCRdb keeps only in-frame clones here, not all; method: immunoSEQ multiplex PCR. The profile shows 45,000 to 65,000 clones, 80% of them singletons. The specimen comprised PBMCs, sampled before any cancer treatment. These receptors originate from a woman aged 35 to 69 with stage II lung adenocarcinoma. CDR3s include the opening cysteine and the closing phenylalanine or tryptophan. The D gene is left open where the match is weak. Clone size is given for some rows only: seen once, a few or many times, or a class if the clone is expanded.

j_call v_call d_call clone_size cdr3_nt cdr3_aa
TRBJ1-5 TRBV19 . . TGTGCCAGTAGTGAACTGAATCAGCCCCAGCATTTT CASSELNQPQHF
TRBJ2-7 TRBV5-8 . . TGTGCCAGCAGCTCCGGGACACTGATCTCCTACGAGCAGTACTTC CASSSGTLISYEQYF
TRBJ2-2 TRBV6-4 TRBD1 . TGTGCCAGCAGTATTGGGACAGGCGACACCGGGGAGCTGTTTTTT CASSIGTGDTGELFF
TRBJ1-1 TRBV5-1 . . TGCGCCAGCAGCTTGGAGGGACCGCCCTTCTTT CASSLEGPPFF
TRBJ1-3 TRBV7-4 . . TGTGCCAGCAGCTGGCGCTCTGGAAACACCATATATTTT CASSWRSGNTIYF
TRBJ2-5 TRBV2 TRBD1 . TGTGCCAGCAGTTGGGACAGGGGCCCGTCGCAGTACTTC CASSWDRGPSQYF
TRBJ2-7 TRBV18 . . TGTGCCAGCTCACCCCAATCTTCCGGGAACGAGCAGTACTTC CASSPQSSGNEQYF
TRBJ1-1 TRBV7-6 . . TGTGCCAGCAGCTCCAGACTTACCGAAGCTTTCTTT CASSSRLTEAFF
TRBJ1-5 TRBV30 . . TGTGCCTGGAGTGGGACACAGCTAGAGCCCCAGCATTTT CAWSGTQLEPQHF
TRBJ1-2 TRBV2 . once TGTGCCAGCCGGGGGGAGGCGAGGAACTATGGCTACACCTTC CASRGEARNYGYTF
TRBJ1-5 TRBV15 . . TGTGCCACCAGCAGAATACCCCCTAGACAGTCCAATCAGCCCCAGCATTTT CATSRIPPRQSNQPQHF
TRBJ2-7 TRBV7-9 TRBD1 . TGTGCCAGCAGCTTAGTGGACAGGTCTTCCTACGAGCAGTACTTC CASSLVDRSSYEQYF
TRBJ2-2 TRBV11-2 TRBD2 . TGTGCCAGCAGCTCTAGACTAGCGGGGAGCACCGGGGAGCTGTTTTTT CASSSRLAGSTGELFF
TRBJ2-5 TRBV19 TRBD1 . TGTGCCAGTAGTCACAGGGGATACGAGACCCAGTACTTC CASSHRGYETQYF
TRBJ2-3 TRBV5-1 . . TGCGCCAGCAGCTTGACAGGGACTAGCACAGATACGCAGTATTTT CASSLTGTSTDTQYF
TRBJ1-1 TRBV27 TRBD1 . TGTGCCAGCAGCTGGGACAGGGGGCTAGGGCCTGAAGCTTTCTTT CASSWDRGLGPEAFF
TRBJ1-1 TRBV21-1 . . TGTGCCAGCAGCAAAGCGGTTGGGTCGCTCCTTATGAACACTGAAGCTTTCTTT CASSKAVGSLLMNTEAFF